This T cell receptor beta chain was found in a study of OX40 agonist ivuxolimab in advanced cancers. Study context: Clinicians treated patients with ivuxolimab, an agonistic anti-OX40 (CD134) antibody. Prior anti-PD-1, anti-PD-L1 or anti-CTLA-4 therapy was allowed; 40% had some.

Details on this clone: What it recognizes is unknown.

Findings of the study overall: CD8+ T cells averaged more expanded clones than CD4+.

Profiling relied on immunoSEQ multiplex PCR, and the TCRdb table lists in-frame clones only, not all of them. The data show around 90,000 clones, 75% to 95% seen once. The CDR3 sequence is 14 residues long. The junction had 7 bases not matched to a gene; V was cut back by 3 bases and J by 5 bases. Germline CDR1 is SGHNT and CDR2 is YYREEE (reference sequence). The V and J genes are TRBV5-4 and TRBJ2-7, with 8 bases matching TRBD1. The sample in question was CD4+ or CD8+ T cells sorted from blood, obtained in a trial of the OX40 agonist ivuxolimab. The origin of this receptor is an adult with an advanced solid tumor such as melanoma, head and neck, liver or kidney cancer. CDR3 in amino acids: CASSSKTGVHEQYF. DNA for the CDR3: TGTGCCAGCAGCTCCAAGACAGGGGTCCACGAGCAGTACTTC.